This T cell receptor beta chain originates from a study of shared clonotypes between healthy human individuals. CDR3 length: 13 residues. Germline V lookup: CDR1 KGHSH, CDR2 LQKENI. V lost 4 bases and J lost 2, with 7 bases in between. Sequenced by immunoSEQ multiplex PCR; TCRdb stores in-frame clones only, minus some. The table includes hundreds of thousands of clones, around 78% detected once. V and J are TRBV18 and TRBJ2-3; a weak D match, TRBD1 (6 bases). This sequence was found in a woman in her 30s in good health. Source material: memory CD4+ T cells sorted from blood. Specified subset: CD45RA-negative fraction. The CDR3 DNA reads as TGTGCCAGCTCACAGGGACACACAGATACGCAGTATTTT. Amino acids: CASSQGHTDTQYF.